What follows are 6 T cell receptor beta chains derived from one specimen sequenced in a study of blood T cell repertoires in COVID-19. Only in-frame clones appear in the TCRdb table, and some are missing; sequencing was by immunoSEQ multiplex PCR. The sample contains about 150,000 clones, just under 85% of which appear only once. The sample taken for sequencing was peripheral blood. The receptors stem from a woman aged 60 to 75 with acute or convalescent COVID-19.

V gene TRBV19 combines with J gene TRBJ2-7, with 8 bases fitting TRBD2. The CDR3 loop spans 16 amino acids. Germline trimming cut 5 bases from V and 1 base from J; bases unmatched to any gene: 10. The germline V gene has CDR1 LNHDA and CDR2 SQIVND (reference sequence). The DNA for the CDR3 is TGTGCCAGTAGTGCCTCGGGGGGGGTCAGGTCCTACGAGCAGTACTTC. Protein product: CASSASGGVRSYEQYF.

The V call is TRBV5-1, the J call TRBJ2-1; 9 bases are shared with TRBD2. Germline lookup yields CDR1 SGHRS and CDR2 YFSETQ. The ends lost 0 bases at V and 11 bases at J; junction bases unmatched: 15. The CDR3 covers 17 residues. CDR3 sequence: CASSLAGASGATEKQFF. The CDR3 DNA reads TGCGCCAGCAGCTTGGCCGGGGCTAGCGGGGCCACCGAGAAGCAGTTCTTC.

The V call is TRBV10-3, the J call TRBJ2-5; 9 bases line up with TRBD1. Trimming at V came to 7 bases and at J to 5 bases, leaving 14 bases not matched to a gene. Germline V CDR1 and CDR2: ENHRY, SYGVKD. The CDR3 has 16 amino acids. As DNA, the CDR3 is TGTGCCATCAAATCGGGACAGGGAAGTTTTTGGGAGACCCAGTACTTC. Translating gives CAIKSGQGSFWETQYF.

The V gene is TRBV20-1, the J gene TRBJ1-6, with D possibly being TRBD1 (5 bases). Germline V CDR1 and CDR2: DFQATT, SNEGSKA (reference sequence). The V and J ends lost 5 bases and 9 bases respectively, with 8 bases between them. The CDR3 spans 11 residues. The CDR3 sequence is CSAAQGSPLHF. The CDR3 DNA sequence: TGCAGTGCTGCCCAGGGTTCACCCCTCCACTTT.

This clone was observed a few times. The J gene is TRBJ1-3, the V gene TRBV11-2; the match to TRBD1 covers 7 bases. V lost 5 bases and J lost 2; bases outside the gene matches: 6. The germline gives CDR1 SGHAT, CDR2 FQNNGV. The CDR3 is 15 amino acids. The CDR3 bases are TGTGCCAGCAGCCTCCGGGACAGACCTGGAAACACCATATATTTT. Protein sequence: CASSLRDRPGNTIYF.

This clone was seen a few times. V usage is TRBV27 and J usage is TRBJ1-1, with no clear D. CDR3 length: 13 residues. Germline values: CDR1 MNHEY, CDR2 SMNVEV (reference sequence). The ends were cut back, 2 bases at V and 5 bases at J, with 9 bases in the middle. The CDR3 spells CASSLQAGTEAFF. CDR3 DNA: TGTGCCAGCAGTTTACAGGCGGGGACTGAAGCTTTCTTT.